The next 29 T cell receptor beta chains were all read from a single sample in a study of cytomegalovirus exposure and HLA in healthy donors. Both 60 Vbeta primers and 13 Jbeta primers went into the PCR. Produced via immunoSEQ multiplex PCR; TCRdb's table is partial and in-frame only. The sample carries roughly 69,000 clones, 73% recorded once. Sequencing was carried out using PBMCs. Receptors originate from a man aged 50-59 years in good health and CMV-seronegative.

The rearrangement uses TRBV5-1 and TRBJ1-4; perhaps TRBD1 as D (5 bases). Trimming left V 0 bases short and J 8 bases short, with 11 bases between. This CDR3 has 14 residues. CDR1 and CDR2 (germline): SGHRS, YFSETQ. Here the CDR3 DNA reads TGCGCCAGCAGCTTGGAGGCAGGGCGGGAAAAACTGTTTTTT. This gives the protein CASSLEAGREKLFF.

Only one count was recorded for this clone. The chain is built from TRBV29-1 and TRBJ2-7; 9 positions match TRBD1. V gave up 2 bases and J gave up 0 bases; unmatched junction bases: 2. From germline, CDR1 is SQVTM and CDR2 ANQGSEA. The CDR3 totals 14 residues. CDR3 nucleotides: TGCAGCGTTGAATTGACAGGGGGCTCCTACGAGCAGTACTTC. It translates to CSVELTGGSYEQYF.

The chain uses TRBV18 and TRBJ2-5, with unresolved D. CDR1 and CDR2 from the germline V gene are KGHSH and LQKENI. Trimming took off 1 base at V and 2 bases at J, with 14 bases between the two ends. The CDR3 has 16 residues. CDR3 nucleotides: TGTGCCAGCTCACCACAAATTTTTGCAGGACAAGAGACCCAGTACTTC. This translates into CASSPQIFAGQETQYF. The whole variable domain, remainder taken from reference TRBV18 and TRBJ2-5, is NAGVMQNPRHLVRRRGQEARLRCSPMKGHSHVYWYRQLPEEGLKFMVYLQKENIIDESGMPKERFSAEFPKEGPSILRIQQVVRGDSAAYFCASSPQIFAGQETQYFGPGTRLLVL.

The V call is TRBV9, the J call TRBJ1-4; weak D call: TRBD1 (5 bases). The length of the CDR3 is 13 residues. The V gene's germline CDR1 is SGDLS and CDR2 YYNGEE. Trimming took 4 bases from V and 8 from J, leaving 12 bases between them. CDR3 region: CASSPPRGEKLFF. The CDR3 region has the DNA TGTGCCAGCAGCCCCCCTAGGGGAGAAAAACTGTTTTTT. Together with reference TRBV9 and TRBJ1-4, the CDR3 gives the full variable domain: DSGVTQTPKHLITATGQRVTLRCSPRSGDLSVYWYQQSLDQGLQFLIQYYNGEERAKGNILERFSAQQFPDLHSELNLSSLELGDSALYFCASSPPRGEKLFFGSGTQLSVL.

This clone was seen more than once but under ten times. The rearrangement uses TRBV19 and TRBJ1-1; 8 positions match TRBD1. V was clipped by 9 bases and J by 2 bases; unmatched bases: 5. Germline values: CDR1 LNHDA, CDR2 SQIVND (reference sequence). The length of the CDR3 is 13 residues. The CDR3 protein is CASDRGPNTEAFF. The DNA for the CDR3 is TGTGCCAGCGACAGGGGCCCTAACACTGAAGCTTTCTTT. The variable domain in full, completed from reference TRBV19 and TRBJ1-1, reads DGGITQSPKYLFRKEGQNVTLSCEQNLNHDAMYWYRQDPGQGLRLIYYSQIVNDFQKGDIAEGYSVSREKKESFPLTVTSAQKNPTAFYLCASDRGPNTEAFFGQGTRLTVV.

V usage is TRBV5-1 and J usage is TRBJ1-1; TRBD1 might be the D (6 bases). From germline, CDR1 is SGHRS and CDR2 YFSETQ. The CDR3 is 15 amino acids. Trimming shortened V by 2 bases and J by 1 base, and 12 bases separated the two germline ends. The CDR3 sequence is CASSFSGATNTEAFF. The CDR3 coding sequence is TGCGCCAGCAGCTTTTCAGGGGCCACGAACACTGAAGCTTTCTTT.

This clone was observed a few times. V is TRBV10-1 and J is TRBJ1-2, with TRBD1 matching 9 bases. Germline trimming cut 5 bases from V and 1 base from J; bases unmatched to any gene: 8. The CDR3 is made up of 16 amino acids. The germline CDR1 and CDR2 sequences are WNHNN and SYGVQD (reference sequence). The CDR3 nucleotides read TGCGCCAGCAGTAGCCGGGACAGGGAGGGTAACTATGGCTACACCTTC. This sequence encodes CASSSRDREGNYGYTF.

This clone is a singleton in its sample. V is TRBV7-2 and J is TRBJ2-7; TRBD1 agrees at 9 bases. This CDR3 has 14 amino acids. In germline, CDR1 is SGHTA, CDR2 FQGNSA. J was trimmed by 2 bases and V by 7 bases; bases with no gene match: 6. The CDR3 spells CASTHRQGAYEQYF. CDR3 sequence (DNA): TGTGCCAGCACTCATCGACAGGGGGCCTACGAGCAGTACTTC.

Details on this clone: A read error may produce the germline difference seen at one junction end. The gene calls are TRBV18 and TRBJ2-3; 7 positions match TRBD2. CDR3 length: 16 residues. CDR1 is KGHSH and CDR2 is LQKENI in the germline V gene. CDR3 sequence (DNA): TGTGCCAACTCACCACCAGGGAGGGGAAGCACAGATACGCAGTATTTT. Translating it yields CANSPPGRGSTDTQYF.

The chain has TRBV6-4 and TRBJ2-2, with 7 bases lining up with TRBD2. This CDR3 region has 15 residues. Germline V lookup: CDR1 MRHNA, CDR2 SNTAGT. The V gene end was trimmed by 2 bases and the J gene end by 0 bases; junction bases not matched to a gene: 0. CDR3 loop: CASSDGLANTGELFF. In DNA, the CDR3 is TGTGCCAGCAGTGACGGACTAGCGAACACCGGGGAGCTGTTTTTT.

Comments on this clone: This same CDR3 is encoded by further DNA sequences in the sample. The chain carries TRBV18 and TRBJ2-7; the D gene is possibly TRBD1 (6 bases). This CDR3 comprises 14 residues. Trimming left V 3 bases short and J 2 bases short, with 11 bases between. CDR1 is KGHSH and CDR2 is LQKENI in the germline V gene. Here the CDR3 reads CASSPPDRTYEQYF. CDR3 coding DNA: TGTGCCAGCTCACCTCCGGACAGAACCTACGAGCAGTACTTC.

This clone was counted once. V is TRBV7-7 and J is TRBJ2-2; D is possibly TRBD2 (5 bases). This CDR3 comprises 14 residues. Looked up from germline, CDR1 is SSHAT and CDR2 is FNYEAQ (reference sequence). The CDR3 loop reads CASSPPGVAGELFF. CDR3 nucleotides: TGTGCTAGCTCCCCGCCCGGGGTGGCCGGGGAGCTGTTTTTT.

The chain couples TRBV6-1 to TRBJ2-1, with 14 bases lining up with TRBD2. CDR3 length: 15 residues. Germline CDR1 MNHNS, CDR2 SASEGT. V gave up 6 bases and J gave up 8 bases; unmatched junction bases: 6. This chain's CDR3 is CASRTSGGAGDEQFF. The CDR3 bases are TGTGCCAGCAGGACTAGCGGGGGGGCCGGGGATGAGCAGTTCTTC.

In its sample, this clone was seen once. V gene TRBV10-1 combines with J gene TRBJ2-7, with TRBD2 identical over 10 bases. The CDR3 runs 16 residues. Looked up from germline, CDR1 is WNHNN and CDR2 is SYGVQD (reference sequence). V dropped 3 bases and J dropped 3; count of bases not matched to a gene: 8. CDR3 DNA: TGCGCCAGCAGTGATTCGGCTAGCGGGGGCTTCTACGAGCAGTACTTC. Protein sequence: CASSDSASGGFYEQYF.

The chain couples TRBV7-8 to TRBJ1-1; D not certain. The germline CDR1 and CDR2 sequences are SGHVS and FQNEAQ. The V and J ends lost 3 bases and 2 bases respectively, with 10 bases between them. This CDR3 contains 14 residues. The DNA of the CDR3 is TGTGCCAGCAGCTTCTCCTCGTCCAACACTGAAGCTTTCTTT. Amino acid sequence: CASSFSSSNTEAFF.

This CDR3 reads CASSDGMGTEAFF. Here the CDR3 DNA reads TGTGCCAGCAGTGACGGGATGGGGACTGAAGCTTTCTTT. J is TRBJ1-1 and V is TRBV6-5; D uncertain. V lost 5 bases to trimming and J lost 5 bases, with 12 bases between them. Germline V gene lookup returns CDR1 MNHEY and CDR2 SVGAGI. CDR3 length equals 13 residues.

Concerning this clone itself: An end of the junction does not agree with germline; a read error may underlie this. V is TRBV2 and J is TRBJ2-2, with a possible D match to TRBD2 (6 bases). CDR1 SNHLY and CDR2 FYNNEI come from the germline V gene. This CDR3 is 14 amino acids long. The CDR3 loop is CASSEGRMIGGLFF. The CDR3 DNA sequence: TGTGCCAGCAGTGAAGGGAGGATGATCGGGGGGCTGTTTTTT.

The sample holds a few counts of this clone. This chain joins TRBV9 and TRBJ2-2, with 9 bases fitting TRBD1. The junction had 8 bases not matched to a gene; V was cut back by 6 bases and J by 5 bases. Germline V gene lookup returns CDR1 SGDLS and CDR2 YYNGEE. This CDR3 has 15 residues. CDR3 nucleotides: TGTGCCAGCAAGTCCACAGGGGGCTGGACCGGGGAGCTGTTTTTT. This translates into CASKSTGGWTGELFF.

This chain uses TRBV5-4 with TRBJ1-2; 9 nucleotides match TRBD1. The CDR3 spans 16 residues. In germline, CDR1 is SGHNT, CDR2 YYREEE (reference sequence). V was clipped by 4 bases and J by 5 bases; unmatched bases: 12. As DNA, the CDR3 is TGTGCCAGCAGCAATGCCTTCCGGGACAGGGCTTATGGCTACACCTTC. It is translated as CASSNAFRDRAYGYTF.

This chain connects TRBV12-5 to TRBJ1-3; 8 nucleotides align to TRBD1. This CDR3 is built from 18 residues. Germline V gene sequence: CDR1 LGHNT, CDR2 FRNRAP. Trimming cost V 9 bases and J 2 bases; bases outside gene matches: 18. CDR3: CASELTGGFAGTGNTIYF. The CDR3 coding sequence is TGTGCTAGCGAACTCACAGGGGGGTTCGCTGGTACTGGAAACACCATATATTTT.

The V and J genes are TRBV27 and TRBJ2-7; 7 bases map to TRBD2. From germline, CDR1 is MNHEY and CDR2 SMNVEV (reference sequence). This CDR3 spans 13 amino acids. Losses at the gene ends were 6 bases for V and 3 bases for J; bases not matched to a gene: 5. CDR3 in DNA: TGTGCCAGCAGAGCCGGGACTAACTACGAGCAGTACTTC. This translates into CASRAGTNYEQYF.

This clone was observed a few times. The J gene is TRBJ2-5, the V gene TRBV30; D is possibly TRBD2 (6 bases). TRBJ2-7 matches the DNA end more closely, so the J call is doubtful. Germline V gene sequence: CDR1 GTSNPN, CDR2 SVGIG (reference sequence). The CDR3 sequence is 14 residues long. CDR3 in DNA: TGTGCCTGGAGTGTTACCGGGACTCTCTACGAGCAGTACTTC. Its protein product is CAWSVTGTLYEQYF.

The chain recombines TRBV11-2 with TRBJ1-2; D not certain. V dropped 5 bases and J dropped 8 bases, with 15 bases sitting between them. Germline CDR1 reads SGHAT; CDR2 reads FQNNGV. The CDR3 length is 13 residues. The CDR3 is CASSTRNSGGYTF. CDR3 DNA sequence: TGTGCCAGCAGCACGCGGAACAGCGGGGGCTACACCTTC.

This sequence joins TRBV9 and TRBJ2-3; perhaps TRBD2 as D (7 bases). Trimming stripped 4 bases from V and 6 bases from J, with 15 bases between. Germline lookup yields CDR1 SGDLS and CDR2 YYNGEE. This CDR3 contains 14 residues. The CDR3 nucleotides are TGTGCCAGCAGCCCTTCGGGGAGGGGGGATACGCAGTATTTT. Residues: CASSPSGRGDTQYF.

This rearrangement joins TRBV18 to TRBJ2-7, with 10 bases matching TRBD1. From germline, CDR1 is KGHSH and CDR2 LQKENI. The CDR3 length is 15 residues. V trimming: 1 base; J trimming: 2 bases; junction bases outside the gene matches: 2. The CDR3 spells CASSPQTGGTYEQYF. The CDR3 coding sequence is TGTGCCAGCTCACCACAGACAGGGGGCACCTACGAGCAGTACTTC.

The chain recombines TRBV6-6 with TRBJ2-5, with 12 bases identical to TRBD2. CDR3 length: 16 amino acids. V trimming: 4 bases; J trimming: 3 bases; junction bases outside the gene matches: 6. Germline CDR1 reads MNHNY; CDR2 reads SVGAGI (reference sequence). The DNA for the CDR3 is TGTGCCAGCAGTTCTTCCTGGACTAGCGGGAAAGAGACCCAGTACTTC. This sequence encodes CASSSSWTSGKETQYF.

The rearrangement uses TRBV5-1 and TRBJ2-2; 7 positions match TRBD1. The CDR3 runs to 16 residues. Unmatched junction bases numbered 3, after V lost 0 bases and J lost 1 base. CDR1 SGHRS and CDR2 YFSETQ come from the germline V gene. CDR3 nucleotides: TGCGCCAGCAGCTTGGGGGGGACAGTGAACACCGGGGAGCTGTTTTTT. This sequence encodes CASSLGGTVNTGELFF.

V gene TRBV6-1 combines with J gene TRBJ1-1; 7 bases are shared with TRBD1. V lost 6 bases, J lost 7 bases, and 11 bases stayed unmatched. The CDR3 covers 14 residues. The V gene's germline CDR1 is MNHNS and CDR2 SASEGT. The CDR3 nucleotides are TGTGCCAGCAGCTTACAGGGGTCGACGAGTGAAGCTTTCTTT. Amino acids: CASSLQGSTSEAFF.

This chain links TRBV6-5 with TRBJ1-1; 7 bases align to TRBD1. CDR3 length equals 13 residues. J lost 10 bases, V lost 5 bases, and 10 bases had no gene match. CDR1 and CDR2 (germline): MNHEY, SVGAGI. CDR3: CASSRDRVTVAFF. CDR3 nucleotides: TGTGCCAGCAGTCGTGACAGGGTTACGGTAGCTTTCTTT.